A selection of T cell receptor beta chains follows, all from one sample in a study of CD8+ T cells in alopecia areata. Generated by immunoSEQ multiplex PCR, the TCRdb table keeps only in-frame clones and is missing some. The data show fewer than 200,000 clones, around 60% seen once. The input for sequencing was CD4+ T cells sorted from blood, taken at week 0. The receptors were gathered from a human donor with alopecia areata. The CDR3 runs from the conserved cysteine through the conserved F or W. Each record gives: V gene, D gene, clone size, J gene, CDR3 protein, CDR3 DNA. A D gene is named only where the DNA matches it firmly. Size tells how often a clone was seen (once, few, many) or the class of an expanded clone, and some rows leave it out.

TRBV10-3	TRBD1	.	TRBJ1-2	CAISARTGGHTF	TGTGCCATCAGTGCCAGGACAGGGGGACACACCTTC
TRBV23-1	.	few	TRBJ2-7	CASSQSRLGADEQYF	TGCGCCAGCAGTCAATCGAGACTGGGGGCGGACGAGCAGTACTTC
TRBV5-1	TRBD2	.	TRBJ2-5	CASSPGLAGDQYF	TGCGCCAGCAGCCCGGGACTAGCGGGGGACCAGTACTTC
TRBV2	.	.	TRBJ2-7	CASSERSYEQYF	TGTGCCAGCAGTGAGAGAAGCTACGAGCAGTACTTC
TRBV18	TRBD1	few	TRBJ2-7	CASSPPGQGDNEQYF	TGTGCCAGCTCACCACCGGGACAGGGGGATAACGAGCAGTACTTC
TRBV29-1	.	few	TRBJ2-7	CSVERGVGPGEQYF	TGCAGCGTTGAAAGAGGGGTGGGGCCCGGCGAGCAGTACTTC
TRBV6-5	TRBD1	.	TRBJ1-5	CASSTGTGFNQPQHF	TGTGCCAGCAGTACCGGGACAGGGTTCAATCAGCCCCAGCATTTT
TRBV2	.	once	TRBJ1-5	CASTREDQPQHF	TGTGCCAGCACGCGAGAAGATCAGCCCCAGCATTTT
TRBV6-5	.	few	TRBJ1-1	CASRDLMNTEAFF	TGTGCCAGCAGAGATCTGATGAACACTGAAGCTTTCTTT
TRBV4-2	.	.	TRBJ1-5	CASSQEEGNQPQHF	TGTGCCAGCAGCCAAGAGGAGGGGAATCAGCCCCAGCATTTT
TRBV30	.	.	TRBJ2-7	CAWSVGATGLWQYF	TGTGCCTGGAGTGTAGGGGCAACGGGACTGTGGCAGTACTTC
TRBV5-6	.	.	TRBJ1-5	CASSDDRTGNQPQHF	TGTGCCAGCAGCGACGACAGGACGGGCAATCAGCCCCAGCATTTT